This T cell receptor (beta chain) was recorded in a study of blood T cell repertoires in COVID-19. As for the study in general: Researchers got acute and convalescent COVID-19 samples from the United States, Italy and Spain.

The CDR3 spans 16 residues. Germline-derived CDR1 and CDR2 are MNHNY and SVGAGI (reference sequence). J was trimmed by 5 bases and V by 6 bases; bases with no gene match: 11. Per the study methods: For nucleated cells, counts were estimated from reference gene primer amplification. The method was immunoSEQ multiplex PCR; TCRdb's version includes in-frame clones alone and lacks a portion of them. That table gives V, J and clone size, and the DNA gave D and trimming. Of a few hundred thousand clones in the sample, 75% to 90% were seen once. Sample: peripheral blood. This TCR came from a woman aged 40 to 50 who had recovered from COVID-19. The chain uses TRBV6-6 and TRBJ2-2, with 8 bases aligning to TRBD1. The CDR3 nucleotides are TGTGCCAGCAGCCGCAGGAGGACAGGGTCTACCGGGGAGCTGTTTTTT. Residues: CASSRRRTGSTGELFF.